This TCR beta chain was profiled in a study of T cell repertoires in cytomegalovirus infection. Study background: Matching HLA type, along with CMV infection, was indicated by public TCR beta signatures.

V lost 5 bases and J 7 bases, leaving 17 bases between the germline ends. The CDR3 contains 14 residues. Germline V gene data show CDR1 as MDHEN and CDR2 as SYDVKM. General study findings and limits: Public TCR beta family frequency separated CMV-and-HLA carriers, including in an independent cohort. HLA-C-restricted CMV clonotypes gave the most frequent clonotype in two of eight donors.

TCRdb processed the reads anew with MiXCR; each CDR3 protein has one entry. Of 150,000 to 200,000 distinct CDR3 sequences detected, roughly 14% appear once; the ten largest clones hold approximately 30%. Details on this clonotype: What it binds is not known.

The rearrangement links TRBV28 to TRBJ1-2; D remains unclear. This TCR was sampled from a human donor in good health (CMV status not recorded). Some clones in this sample may be carry-over from other donors' samples. Sequencing was performed on PBMCs. CDR3 loop: CASSAPGFSGGYTF. In DNA form, the CDR3 reads TGTGCCAGCAGTGCTCCGGGGTTCAGTGGTGGCTACACCTTC.